A selection of T cell receptor beta chains follows, all from one sample in a study of blood T cell repertoires in COVID-19. Clones were read by immunoSEQ multiplex PCR, and TCRdb kept only the in-frame ones, dropping some. Here the sample spans approximately 90,000 clones, roughly 80% being singletons. The source material was peripheral blood. These receptors were collected from a human donor in a cohort sampled during active COVID-19. Each CDR3 is given with its conserved first and last residue. The D gene is left open where the match is weak. Where a row states a size, it is once, few, many or the class of an expanded clone; other rows omit it.

j_gene: TRBJ2-2
v_gene: TRBV4-2
d_gene: NA
len: 11
abundance: NA
CDR3nt: TGTGCCAGCCAAAACACCGGGGAGCTGTTTTTT
CDR3aa: CASQNTGELFF

j_gene: TRBJ2-2
v_gene: TRBV2
d_gene: NA
len: 16
abundance: few
CDR3nt: TGTGCCAGCAGCGCCCCCCAGGGCAGGGACACCGGGGAGCTGTTTTTT
CDR3aa: CASSAPQGRDTGELFF

j_gene: TRBJ2-7
v_gene: TRBV6-5
d_gene: NA
len: 11
abundance: NA
CDR3nt: TGTGCCAGCCCCCGGGGTCGCGAGCAGTACTTC
CDR3aa: CASPRGREQYF

j_gene: TRBJ1-2
v_gene: TRBV5-5
d_gene: TRBD1
len: 16
abundance: NA
CDR3nt: TGTGCCAGCAGCAAGGTGCGGGGACAGGCTAACTATGGCTACACCTTC
CDR3aa: CASSKVRGQANYGYTF

j_gene: TRBJ2-4
v_gene: TRBV27
d_gene: TRBD1
len: 14
abundance: NA
CDR3nt: TGTGCCAGCAGTTTGCGGACAGGGGAGGACATTCAGTACTTC
CDR3aa: CASSLRTGEDIQYF

j_gene: TRBJ2-7
v_gene: TRBV21-1
d_gene: NA
len: 17
abundance: NA
CDR3nt: TGTGCCAGCAGCCTACTAGGACTAGCGAAGATCTCCTACGAGCAGTACTTC
CDR3aa: CASSLLGLAKISYEQYF

j_gene: TRBJ2-7
v_gene: TRBV28
d_gene: TRBD2
len: 17
abundance: once
CDR3nt: TGTGCCAGCACCTCTCCGGGGGGGGCGGGAGGTGGAGACGAGCAGTACTTC
CDR3aa: CASTSPGGAGGGDEQYF

j_gene: TRBJ2-1
v_gene: TRBV4-2
d_gene: NA
len: 19
abundance: NA
CDR3nt: TGTGCCAGCAGCCAAGAGGACTATTCCTCTTCCCCCGGGGGAGGTGAGCAGTTCTTC
CDR3aa: CASSQEDYSSSPGGGEQFF

j_gene: TRBJ2-2
v_gene: TRBV27
d_gene: TRBD2
len: 15
abundance: NA
CDR3nt: TGTGCCACCCGGGCGGGGGACTCGATCACCGGGGAGCTGTTTTTT
CDR3aa: CATRAGDSITGELFF

j_gene: TRBJ2-3
v_gene: TRBV5-1
d_gene: NA
len: 16
abundance: NA
CDR3nt: TGCGCCAGCAGCGCCTGGACAGCAGCTAGCACAGATACGCAGTATTTT
CDR3aa: CASSAWTAASTDTQYF

j_gene: TRBJ1-2
v_gene: TRBV19
d_gene: TRBD1
len: 16
abundance: NA
CDR3nt: TGTGCCAGTAGTATACTCACTCGGACAGGGCTCTATGGCTACACCTTC
CDR3aa: CASSILTRTGLYGYTF

j_gene: TRBJ2-7
v_gene: TRBV2
d_gene: NA
len: 13
abundance: NA
CDR3nt: TGTGCCAGCAGTGATCAGGGCGTTGTCGAGCAGTACTTC
CDR3aa: CASSDQGVVEQYF

j_gene: TRBJ2-1
v_gene: TRBV6-1
d_gene: NA
len: 14
abundance: NA
CDR3nt: TGTGCCAGCAGTGAAAGCTGGCTAGTCCATGAGCAGTTCTTC
CDR3aa: CASSESWLVHEQFF

j_gene: TRBJ2-6
v_gene: TRBV27
d_gene: TRBD1
len: 19
abundance: NA
CDR3nt: TGTGCCAGCAGTTCGCCGCTTGGACAGGGACGATCTGGGGCCAACGTCCTGACTTTC
CDR3aa: CASSSPLGQGRSGANVLTF

j_gene: TRBJ2-1
v_gene: TRBV14
d_gene: TRBD1
len: 15
abundance: NA
CDR3nt: TGTGCCAGCAGCCTTAGGACAGGGGGCCGGGGTGAGCAGTTCTTC
CDR3aa: CASSLRTGGRGEQFF

j_gene: TRBJ2-3
v_gene: TRBV15
d_gene: NA
len: 15
abundance: NA
CDR3nt: TGTGCCACCAGCAAAGACAGGATTCGCACAGATACGCAGTATTTT
CDR3aa: CATSKDRIRTDTQYF

j_gene: TRBJ2-7
v_gene: TRBV7-2
d_gene: NA
len: 13
abundance: NA
CDR3nt: TGTGCCAGCAGCTTAGGGCCTGGGGAGAGCCAGTACTTC
CDR3aa: CASSLGPGESQYF

j_gene: TRBJ1-5
v_gene: TRBV27
d_gene: NA
len: 15
abundance: once
CDR3nt: TGTGCCAGCAGTTTATCGGGGGCCGGCCATCAGCCCCAGCATTTT
CDR3aa: CASSLSGAGHQPQHF

j_gene: TRBJ2-2
v_gene: TRBV7-8
d_gene: TRBD2
len: 17
abundance: NA
CDR3nt: TGTGCCAGCAGCAAATTAGCGGGAGGGCCGAACACCGGGGAGCTGTTTTTT
CDR3aa: CASSKLAGGPNTGELFF

j_gene: TRBJ2-7
v_gene: TRBV3-1/TRBV3-2
d_gene: NA
len: 13
abundance: NA
CDR3nt: TGTGCCAGCAGCCCCTCAGAAAACGACGAGCAGTACTTC
CDR3aa: CASSPSENDEQYF

j_gene: TRBJ1-1
v_gene: TRBV7-9
d_gene: NA
len: 14
abundance: NA
CDR3nt: TGTGCCAGCAGCTTACCGGCAGGTATCACTGAAGCTTTCTTT
CDR3aa: CASSLPAGITEAFF

j_gene: TRBJ2-3
v_gene: TRBV18
d_gene: TRBD2
len: 16
abundance: NA
CDR3nt: TGTGCCAGCTCACCGGGACTAGCGGGAGTCACAGATACGCAGTATTTT
CDR3aa: CASSPGLAGVTDTQYF

j_gene: TRBJ1-3
v_gene: TRBV19
d_gene: NA
len: 14
abundance: few
CDR3nt: TGTGCCAGTAGTATAATTAACTCTGGAAACACCATATATTTT
CDR3aa: CASSIINSGNTIYF

j_gene: TRBJ1-1
v_gene: TRBV6-5
d_gene: NA
len: 15
abundance: NA
CDR3nt: TGTGCCAGCAGTTACGCGTCAACCGGGAACACTGAAGCTTTCTTT
CDR3aa: CASSYASTGNTEAFF

j_gene: TRBJ2-1
v_gene: TRBV6-4
d_gene: NA
len: 14
abundance: NA
CDR3nt: TGTGCCCTCTTATGTCTTCAGGGTTACAATGAGCAGTTCTTC
CDR3aa: CALLCLQGYNEQFF

j_gene: TRBJ2-7
v_gene: TRBV3-1/TRBV3-2
d_gene: TRBD2
len: 15
abundance: NA
CDR3nt: TGTGCCAGCAGGGATAGACTAGCGGGAGCTGGAGAGCAGTACTTC
CDR3aa: CASRDRLAGAGEQYF

j_gene: TRBJ1-4
v_gene: TRBV7-2
d_gene: TRBD1
len: 14
abundance: few
CDR3nt: TGTGCCAGCAGCTCGGGACAGTCTCTGGAAAAACTGTTTTTT
CDR3aa: CASSSGQSLEKLFF

j_gene: TRBJ2-1
v_gene: TRBV6-5
d_gene: NA
len: 14
abundance: NA
CDR3nt: TGTGCCAGCACCCGAACGGGACTCCCGGGGGAGCAGTTCTTC
CDR3aa: CASTRTGLPGEQFF

j_gene: TRBJ2-7
v_gene: TRBV7-9
d_gene: TRBD2
len: 14
abundance: NA
CDR3nt: TGTGCCAGCAGCTTAGGACTAGCGGGAGACGAGCAGTACTTC
CDR3aa: CASSLGLAGDEQYF

j_gene: TRBJ2-3
v_gene: TRBV5-5
d_gene: NA
len: 16
abundance: NA
CDR3nt: TGTGCCAGCAGCCTACCAGCCGGCGGGAACACAGATACGCAGTATTTT
CDR3aa: CASSLPAGGNTDTQYF

j_gene: TRBJ1-1
v_gene: TRBV7-9
d_gene: TRBD1
len: 14
abundance: once
CDR3nt: TGTGCCAGCAGCACCTGGACAGGGAACACTGAAGCTTTCTTT
CDR3aa: CASSTWTGNTEAFF

j_gene: TRBJ2-7
v_gene: TRBV7-2
d_gene: TRBD1
len: 13
abundance: NA
CDR3nt: TGTGCCAGCTCCCGGGACAGGGCCTACGAGCAGTACTTC
CDR3aa: CASSRDRAYEQYF

j_gene: TRBJ2-1
v_gene: TRBV16
d_gene: TRBD2
len: 22
abundance: NA
CDR3nt: TGTGCCAGCAGCCAACTCCTACAGGGACTAGCGGGAGTCGGAGGGGTAGGCAATGAGCAGTTCTTC
CDR3aa: CASSQLLQGLAGVGGVGNEQFF

j_gene: TRBJ1-5
v_gene: TRBV2
d_gene: NA
len: 14
abundance: NA
CDR3nt: TGTGCCAGCAGTGCAGACAGAGATTATCAGCCCCAGCATTTT
CDR3aa: CASSADRDYQPQHF

j_gene: TRBJ2-7
v_gene: TRBV5-4
d_gene: TRBD1
len: 14
abundance: NA
CDR3nt: TGTGCCAGCAGCCTAGGACAGGGTCTCTACGAGCAGTACTTC
CDR3aa: CASSLGQGLYEQYF